This TCR beta chain comes out of a study of monozygotic twins with inflammatory bowel disease. Skipping T cell sorting, the study isolated total RNA directly from whole blood. Germline V CDR1 and CDR2: KGHSH, LQKENI. The CDR3 is 14 residues long. In regard to this clonotype: Its antigen is not identified.

TCRdb reprocessed the 5' RACE reads, with one entry per CDR3 protein and no DNA. Its table records around 100,000 distinct CDR3 sequences. General study results and limits: Especially with disease activity, IBD patients had fewer clonotypes in common with others than healthy twins did. In patient repertoires, differing immunosuppressive treatments may have added some variability.

The V call is TRBV18, the J call TRBJ2-1; TCRdb lists TRBD1, though no DNA is available to test this call. The TCR was taken from a human donor with ulcerative colitis or Crohn's disease, or a healthy co-twin of an affected twin (not recorded which). Material: blood. The CDR3 spells CASSQKGAYNEQFF.